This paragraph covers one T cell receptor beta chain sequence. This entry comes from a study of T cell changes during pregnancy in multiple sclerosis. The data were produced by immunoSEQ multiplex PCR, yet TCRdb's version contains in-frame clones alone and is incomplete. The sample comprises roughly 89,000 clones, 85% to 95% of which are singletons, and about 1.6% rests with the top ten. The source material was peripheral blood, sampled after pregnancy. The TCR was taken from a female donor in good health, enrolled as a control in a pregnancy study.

CDR3 nucleotide sequence: TGTGCCAGCAGCTTAGAGGGGACAGCTCCCTACGAGCAGTACTTC. This encodes CASSLEGTAPYEQYF. The genes are TRBV7-2 and TRBJ2-7; 7 bases fit TRBD1. Germline assignment: CDR1 SGHTA and CDR2 FQGNSA. The CDR3 runs 15 residues. Trimming removed 1 base from V and 2 bases from J; junction bases left unmatched: 5.